A selection of T cell receptor beta chains follows, all from one sample in a study of cytomegalovirus exposure and HLA in healthy donors. Data came from immunoSEQ multiplex PCR; TCRdb stores just in-frame clones and leaves some out. Of roughly 180,000 clones listed, less than 80% were seen once; the top ten hold about 1.5%. The sequencing sample was made of PBMCs. These receptors were obtained from a man younger than 35 in good health and CMV-seronegative. The CDR3 runs from the conserved cysteine through the conserved F or W. A D gene is named only where the DNA matches it firmly. Not all rows give a size; the values are once, few, many and, for expanded clones, a class.

V,J,size,D,DNA,CDR3
TRBV6-1,TRBJ2-5,-,TRBD2,TGTGCCAGCAGTGCCCCGAGGGGACTAGCGGGGGAAAGACGGTACTTC,CASSAPRGLAGERRYF
TRBV21-1,TRBJ2-3,-,-,TGTGCCAGCAGCGCACTGGGCCCTCGACGACGGGGGAGGGCTAGCACAGATACGCAGTATTTT,CASSALGPRRRGRASTDTQYF
TRBV9,TRBJ2-2,-,TRBD2,TGTGCCAGCAGCGTAGTCCCTAGCGGGAACACCGGGGAGCTGTTTTTT,CASSVVPSGNTGELFF
TRBV5-1,TRBJ1-2,-,-,TGCGCCAGCAGCTTGGGAGACCAAGCGCATGGCTACACCTTC,CASSLGDQAHGYTF
TRBV6-4,TRBJ1-1,-,-,TGTGCCAGCAGTGAATCAGGGGTGAACACTGAAGCTTTCTTT,CASSESGVNTEAFF
TRBV7-9,TRBJ2-3,-,TRBD2,TGTGCCAGCAGCCCGCCTGAGACTAGCTCGGATACGCAGTATTTT,CASSPPETSSDTQYF
TRBV6-1,TRBJ2-7,few,-,TGTGCCAGCAGTGAAATCGTGACTCCTTTGGGCGAGCAGTACTTC,CASSEIVTPLGEQYF
TRBV7-9,TRBJ2-2,-,TRBD1,TGTGCCAGCAGCGGGGGACAGTTCACCGGGGAGCTGTTTTTT,CASSGGQFTGELFF
TRBV30,TRBJ1-5,-,-,TGTGCCTGCCTTAGGCAGGGCTTTAGCAATCAGCCCCAGCATTTT,CACLRQGFSNQPQHF
TRBV5-1,TRBJ1-1,-,-,TGCGCCAGCAGCCCGGGAGGTGTAGGGAACACTGAAGCTTTCTTT,CASSPGGVGNTEAFF
TRBV2,TRBJ2-7,-,-,TGTGCCAGAAGGGGCAGCCCAACCTACGAGCAGTACTTC,CARRGSPTYEQYF
TRBV2,TRBJ1-2,-,TRBD1,TGTGCCAGCAGTGGGGGACAGTCTAGTGGCTACACCTTC,CASSGGQSSGYTF
TRBV2,TRBJ2-1,-,TRBD2,TGTGCCAGCCGAGCGGGGACCTACAATGAGCAGTTCTTC,CASRAGTYNEQFF
TRBV5-6,TRBJ2-3,-,TRBD1,TGTGCCAGCAGCGTACCACAGGGGGTAGGGACAGATACGCAGTATTTT,CASSVPQGVGTDTQYF
TRBV10-3,TRBJ1-2,-,TRBD1,TGTGCCAGTGGACAGGCGGCTAACTATGGCTACACCTTC,CASGQAANYGYTF
TRBV19,TRBJ1-2,-,-,TGTGCGAGCGTATCTCCAGACTATGGCTACACCTTC,CASVSPDYGYTF
TRBV5-4,TRBJ2-7,few,TRBD2,TGTGCCTGGACGCCGGGACTAGCCGACGAGCAGTACTTC,CAWTPGLADEQYF
TRBV10-3,TRBJ2-2,-,TRBD2,TGTGCCATCAGTGAGCCCGGGGGGCGGGAGGGCCCCACCGGGGAGCTGTTTTTT,CAISEPGGREGPTGELFF
TRBV18,TRBJ2-1,-,-,TGTGCCAGCTCACCACTCCCGTCCCGCGGCGAGCAGTTCTTC,CASSPLPSRGEQFF
TRBV9,TRBJ2-3,-,-,TGTGCCAGCAAATCCGGTGATACGCAGTATTTT,CASKSGDTQYF